This T cell receptor beta chain came from a study of blood T cell repertoires in COVID-19. On the study more broadly: The United States, Italy and Spain supplied acute and convalescent COVID-19 samples. From T cells, B-cell-depleted T cells, or PBMCs came the material, which was cDNA or gDNA.

Trimming cost V 4 bases and J 6 bases, with 7 bases left between them. The CDR3 covers 13 residues. Germline CDR1 reads LGHDT; CDR2 reads YNNKEL (reference sequence). The sample holds one count of this clone. Authors' processing steps: Counts of nucleated cells, estimated from reference gene primer amplification, were obtained. Method: immunoSEQ multiplex PCR; TCRdb's copy keeps in-frame clones and lacks some. That table is the source of V, J and clone size, and D and trimming were worked out from the DNA. This table has 20,000 to 25,000 clones, approximately 73% appearing once. This TCR was recovered from a human donor in a cohort sampled during active or convalescent COVID-19. This rearrangement joins TRBV3-1 (or the pseudogene TRBV3-2) to TRBJ1-6; D ambiguous. Sequences were obtained from peripheral blood. Here the CDR3 DNA reads TGTGCCAGCAGCCTCAGAATTAATTCACCCCTCCACTTT. Its protein product is CASSLRINSPLHF.